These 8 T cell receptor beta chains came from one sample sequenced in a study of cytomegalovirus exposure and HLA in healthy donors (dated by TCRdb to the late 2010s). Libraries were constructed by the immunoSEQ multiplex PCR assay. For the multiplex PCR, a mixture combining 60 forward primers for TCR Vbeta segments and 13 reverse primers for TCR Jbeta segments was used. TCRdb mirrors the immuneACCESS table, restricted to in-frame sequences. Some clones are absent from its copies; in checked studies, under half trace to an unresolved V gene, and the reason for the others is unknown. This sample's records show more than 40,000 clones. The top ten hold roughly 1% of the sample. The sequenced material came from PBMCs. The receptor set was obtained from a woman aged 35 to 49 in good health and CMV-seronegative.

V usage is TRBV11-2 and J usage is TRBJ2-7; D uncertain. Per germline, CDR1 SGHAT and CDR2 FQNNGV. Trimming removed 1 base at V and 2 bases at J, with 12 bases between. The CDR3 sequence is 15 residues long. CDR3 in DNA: TGTGCCAGCAGCTTAGTCGTGAGCAAAACCTACGAGCAGTACTTC. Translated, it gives CASSLVVSKTYEQYF.

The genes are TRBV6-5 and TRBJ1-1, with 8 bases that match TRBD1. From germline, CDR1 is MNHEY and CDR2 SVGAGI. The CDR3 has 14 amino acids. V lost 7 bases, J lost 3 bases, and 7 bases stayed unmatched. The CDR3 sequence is CASITDRGDTEAFF. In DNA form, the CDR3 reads TGTGCCAGCATTACAGACAGGGGTGACACTGAAGCTTTCTTT.

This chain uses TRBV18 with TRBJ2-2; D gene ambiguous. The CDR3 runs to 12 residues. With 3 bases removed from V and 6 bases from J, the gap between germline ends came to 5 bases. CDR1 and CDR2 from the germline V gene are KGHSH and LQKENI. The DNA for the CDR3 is TGTGCCAGCTCACCTGCGGCCGGGGAGCTGTTTTTT. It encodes CASSPAAGELFF.

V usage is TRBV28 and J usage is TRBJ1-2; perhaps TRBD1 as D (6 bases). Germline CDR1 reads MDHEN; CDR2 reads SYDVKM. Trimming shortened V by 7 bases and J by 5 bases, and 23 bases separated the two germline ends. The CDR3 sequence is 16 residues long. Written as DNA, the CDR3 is TGTGCCAGCAACCCGTCCGGGACACGGATCGGATATGGCTACACCTTC. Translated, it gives CASNPSGTRIGYGYTF.

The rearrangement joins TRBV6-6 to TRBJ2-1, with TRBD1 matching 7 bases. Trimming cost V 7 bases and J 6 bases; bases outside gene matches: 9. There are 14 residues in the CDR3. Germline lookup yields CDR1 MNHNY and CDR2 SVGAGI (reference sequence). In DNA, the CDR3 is TGTGCCAGCAAATCCGACAGGGTGGCCAATGAGCAGTTCTTC. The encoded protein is CASKSDRVANEQFF.

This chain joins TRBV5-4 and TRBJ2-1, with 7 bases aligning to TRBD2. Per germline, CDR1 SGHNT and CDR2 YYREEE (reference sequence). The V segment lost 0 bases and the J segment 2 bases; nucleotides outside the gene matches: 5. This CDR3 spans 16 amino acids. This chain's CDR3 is CASSLDAGEPYNEQFF. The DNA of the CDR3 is TGTGCCAGCAGCTTGGATGCGGGAGAACCCTACAATGAGCAGTTCTTC.

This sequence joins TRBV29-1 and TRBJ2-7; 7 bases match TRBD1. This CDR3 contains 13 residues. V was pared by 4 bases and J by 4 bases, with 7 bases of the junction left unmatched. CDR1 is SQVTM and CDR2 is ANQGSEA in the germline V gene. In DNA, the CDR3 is TGCAGCGTTGTTCAAAGGGGGCAGTACGAGCAGTACTTC. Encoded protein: CSVVQRGQYEQYF.

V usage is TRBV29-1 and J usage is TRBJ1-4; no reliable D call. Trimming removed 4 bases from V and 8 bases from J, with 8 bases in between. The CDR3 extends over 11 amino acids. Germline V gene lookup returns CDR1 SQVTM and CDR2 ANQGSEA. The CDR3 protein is CSVVTGEKLFF. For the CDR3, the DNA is TGCAGCGTTGTGACCGGGGAAAAACTGTTTTTT.